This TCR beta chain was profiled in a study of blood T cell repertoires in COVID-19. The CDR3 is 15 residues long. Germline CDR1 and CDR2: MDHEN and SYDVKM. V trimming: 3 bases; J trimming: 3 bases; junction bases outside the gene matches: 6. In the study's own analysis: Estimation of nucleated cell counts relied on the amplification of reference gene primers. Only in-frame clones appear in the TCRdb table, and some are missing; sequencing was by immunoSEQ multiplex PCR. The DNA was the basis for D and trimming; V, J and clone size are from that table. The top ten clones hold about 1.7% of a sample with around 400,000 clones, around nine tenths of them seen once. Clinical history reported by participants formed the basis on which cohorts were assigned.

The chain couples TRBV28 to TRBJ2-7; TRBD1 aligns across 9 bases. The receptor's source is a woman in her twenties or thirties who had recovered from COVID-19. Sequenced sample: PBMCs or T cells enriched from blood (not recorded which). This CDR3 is CASSFRGQGNYEQYF. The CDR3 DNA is TGTGCCAGCAGTTTCCGTGGACAGGGGAACTACGAGCAGTACTTC.